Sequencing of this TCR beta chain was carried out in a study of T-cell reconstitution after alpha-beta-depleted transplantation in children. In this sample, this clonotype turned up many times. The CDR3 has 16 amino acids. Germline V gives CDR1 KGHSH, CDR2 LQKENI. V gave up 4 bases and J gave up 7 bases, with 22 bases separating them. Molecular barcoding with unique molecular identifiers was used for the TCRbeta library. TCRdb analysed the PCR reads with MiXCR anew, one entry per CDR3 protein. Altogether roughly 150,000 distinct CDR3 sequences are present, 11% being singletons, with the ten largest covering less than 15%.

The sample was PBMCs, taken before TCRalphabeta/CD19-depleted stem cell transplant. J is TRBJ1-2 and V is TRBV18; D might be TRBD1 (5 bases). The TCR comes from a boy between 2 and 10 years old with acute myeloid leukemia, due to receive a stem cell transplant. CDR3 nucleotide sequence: TGTGCCAGCTCACGTCTGACGGGCAGGGACTCGCCTGGCTACACCTTC. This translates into CASSRLTGRDSPGYTF.